This is a list of T cell receptor beta chains from one sample in a study of CD8 T cells in Susac syndrome. MiXCR was run by TCRdb on the immunoSEQ multiplex PCR reads, yielding one entry per CDR3 protein. The sample includes more than 150,000 distinct CDR3 sequences, 95% seen only once; the top ten take approximately 0.098%. The sample comprised CD4+ T cells from PBMCs. Every receptor here comes from a human donor with Susac syndrome. The conserved cysteine and the conserved F or W are not part of the CDR3 here.

J	V	CDR3
TRBJ1-1	TRBV29-1	SVEEAPPNTEAF
TRBJ1-2	TRBV12-3/TRBV12-4	ASSSSNYGYT
TRBJ1-6	TRBV7-2	ASSLQRGGGSGSPLH
TRBJ2-2	TRBV29-1	SVDSSGGAADTGELF
TRBJ2-3	TRBV30	AWSGRGDTQY
TRBJ1-5	TRBV6-6	ASSYDGQPQH
TRBJ2-5	TRBV29-1	AMVGRQETQY
TRBJ1-1	TRBV27	ASRLPNVLGAF
TRBJ2-7	TRBV20-1	SADRDYEQY
TRBJ2-1	TRBV5-6	ASNLAGANNEQF
TRBJ2-6	TRBV6-1	ASTLGIGRSGANVLT
TRBJ2-2	TRBV7-3	ASSTYTGELF
TRBJ2-5	TRBV15	ATSTRDGTQY
TRBJ1-4	TRBV18	ASSPGLADEKLF
TRBJ2-3	TRBV3-1	ASSQGWPKRGSTDTQY
TRBJ2-7	TRBV30	AWNRAQYEQY
TRBJ2-7	TRBV12-5	ASGHGDRSSYEQY
TRBJ2-7	TRBV7-2	ASSAGRRGPSYEQY
TRBJ1-5	TRBV12-3/TRBV12-4	ASSKGQGLNQPQH
TRBJ2-2	TRBV30	AWSAGLATGELF
TRBJ2-2	TRBV5-1	ASRTNTGNTGELF
TRBJ2-6	TRBV9	ASSVVSAGPGSGANVLT
TRBJ1-1	TRBV21-1	ASSKLTGPGDTEAF
TRBJ2-5	TRBV7-6	ASSFGSTGGREETQY
TRBJ1-5	TRBV12-3/TRBV12-4	ASRTTGGEDNQPQH